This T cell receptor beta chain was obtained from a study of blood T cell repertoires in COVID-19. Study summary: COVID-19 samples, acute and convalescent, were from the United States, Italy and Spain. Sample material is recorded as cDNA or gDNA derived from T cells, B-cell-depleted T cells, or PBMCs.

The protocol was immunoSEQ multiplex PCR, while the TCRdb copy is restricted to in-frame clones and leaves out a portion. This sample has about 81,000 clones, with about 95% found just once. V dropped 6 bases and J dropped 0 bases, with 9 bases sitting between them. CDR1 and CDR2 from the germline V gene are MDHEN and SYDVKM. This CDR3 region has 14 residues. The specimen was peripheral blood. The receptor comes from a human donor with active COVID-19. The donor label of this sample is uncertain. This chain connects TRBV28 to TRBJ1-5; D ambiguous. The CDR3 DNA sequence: TGTGCCAGCAGCCCTAGTTATAGCAATCAGCCCCAGCATTTT. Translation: CASSPSYSNQPQHF.